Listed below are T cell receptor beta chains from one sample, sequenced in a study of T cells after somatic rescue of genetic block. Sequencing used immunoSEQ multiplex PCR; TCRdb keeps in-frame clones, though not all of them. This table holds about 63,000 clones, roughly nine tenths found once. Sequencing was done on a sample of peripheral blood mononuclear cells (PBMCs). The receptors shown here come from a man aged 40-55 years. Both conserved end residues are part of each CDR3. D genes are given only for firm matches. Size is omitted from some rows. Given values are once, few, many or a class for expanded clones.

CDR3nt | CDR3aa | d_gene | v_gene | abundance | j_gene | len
TGTGCCAGCAGTGAATGGTTTAACGGGGAGCTGTTTTTT | CASSEWFNGELFF | - | TRBV6-1 | few | TRBJ2-2 | 13
TGTGCCAGCAGCTTGGCCTATAGGGACAGAGTGCAGTTCTTC | CASSLAYRDRVQFF | TRBD1 | TRBV11-2 | - | TRBJ2-1 | 14
TGTGCCAGCCGAACCGCCGGGACAGGGGGTGACGGCTACACCTTC | CASRTAGTGGDGYTF | TRBD1 | TRBV6-1 | few | TRBJ1-2 | 15
TGTGCCAGCAGTGCGGAGTGGCAAGAGACCCAGTACTTC | CASSAEWQETQYF | - | TRBV2 | - | TRBJ2-5 | 13
TGTGCCAGCGGTACCCTGAGTCGCTACAATGAGCAGTTCTTC | CASGTLSRYNEQFF | - | TRBV27 | once | TRBJ2-1 | 14
TGTGCCAGCAGTGTTCTCCTTGAGCAGTACTTC | CASSVLLEQYF | - | TRBV25-1 | - | TRBJ2-7 | 11
TGTGCCAGCAGCTTAAGGGGACAGGGTTACTACGAGCAGTACTTC | CASSLRGQGYYEQYF | TRBD1 | TRBV7-8 | - | TRBJ2-7 | 15
TGTGCCAGCAGCTTAGATTCAGGGGTTGAAGCTTTCTTT | CASSLDSGVEAFF | - | TRBV11-3 | - | TRBJ1-1 | 13
TGTGCCAGCAGTTACGGGGGGCGTTCCTATGGCTACACCTTC | CASSYGGRSYGYTF | - | TRBV6-5 | - | TRBJ1-2 | 14
TGTGCCAGCAGCTTGGCGCAGGGGGGCTACACCTTC | CASSLAQGGYTF | - | TRBV5-5 | - | TRBJ1-2 | 12
TGTGCCAGCTCACCCCCCTGGGACGACACTGAAGCTTTCTTT | CASSPPWDDTEAFF | - | TRBV18 | once | TRBJ1-1 | 14
TGTGCCAGCAGTTACGACAGCCAATACGAGCAGTACTTC | CASSYDSQYEQYF | - | TRBV6-5 | - | TRBJ2-7 | 13
TGCGCCAGCAGCCAACACAGGGGGCGCGTCGACGAGCAGTACTTC | CASSQHRGRVDEQYF | TRBD1 | TRBV4-3 | - | TRBJ2-7 | 15
TGTGCCAGCAGCGGGGGGAAGAGACCTGGGGCCAACGTCCTGACTTTC | CASSGGKRPGANVLTF | - | TRBV7-9 | - | TRBJ2-6 | 16
TGTGCCAGCAGCGTAGAAGGGGGGACAGGGACAAACACAGATACGCAGTATTTT | CASSVEGGTGTNTDTQYF | TRBD1 | TRBV9 | - | TRBJ2-3 | 18
TGTGCCAGCAGCGAACGACAGACATCAGGGGGCTACACCTTC | CASSERQTSGGYTF | - | TRBV2 | - | TRBJ1-2 | 14
TGTGCCAGCAGCTTGGGGCCCGGGACAGGGCTACACGAGCAGTACTTC | CASSLGPGTGLHEQYF | TRBD1 | TRBV5-4 | - | TRBJ2-7 | 16
TGCGCCAGCAGACGGCCAGGGGGTTTAGGCTACACCTTC | CASRRPGGLGYTF | TRBD1 | TRBV4-1 | - | TRBJ1-2 | 13
TGTGCCAGCAGCCCCCTGGGGAGTAATGAGCAGTTCTTC | CASSPLGSNEQFF | - | TRBV7-2 | - | TRBJ2-1 | 13
TGTGCCAGCAGCCAAGATCGGAGGGGGCAGTACTTC | CASSQDRRGQYF | - | TRBV4-2 | - | TRBJ2-7 | 12
TGTGCCAGCCAATCGGACGCCTACGAGCAGTACTTC | CASQSDAYEQYF | - | TRBV2 | once | TRBJ2-7 | 12
TGTGCCAGCAGTTCAGCGACAGGGGTTCCAGATACGCAGTATTTT | CASSSATGVPDTQYF | TRBD1 | TRBV7-9 | - | TRBJ2-3 | 15
TGTGCCAGTAGTCTACGGGATAACTATGGCTACACCTTC | CASSLRDNYGYTF | - | TRBV19 | - | TRBJ1-2 | 13
TGTGCCAGCAGTGGACAGGGTGGCGATGAGCAGTTCTTC | CASSGQGGDEQFF | TRBD1 | TRBV6-4 | - | TRBJ2-1 | 13
TGTGCCAGCTCACCCCCGGGACTAGCTAGCACAGATACGCAGTATTTT | CASSPPGLASTDTQYF | TRBD2 | TRBV18 | - | TRBJ2-3 | 16
TGTGCCAGCAGCATTGGGGGGGCGGGCACTGAAGCTTTCTTT | CASSIGGAGTEAFF | - | TRBV5-5 | - | TRBJ1-1 | 14
TGTGCCAGCGGAATTGGGGACACCGGGGAGCTGTTTTTT | CASGIGDTGELFF | - | TRBV19 | - | TRBJ2-2 | 13
TGTGCCAGTAGTATCGGCCCTGGGAGAAACTATGGCTACACCTTC | CASSIGPGRNYGYTF | - | TRBV19 | - | TRBJ1-2 | 15
TGTGCCAGCAGCCCTAGACAGGGAAGAGAGACTGAAGCTTTCTTT | CASSPRQGRETEAFF | TRBD1 | TRBV7-6 | - | TRBJ1-1 | 15
TGTGCCAGCAGTTCCGGGACATTCCTTTATGGCTACACCTTC | CASSSGTFLYGYTF | - | TRBV6-5 | - | TRBJ1-2 | 14
TGTGCCAGCAGCTTGATGTCAGCGAACAATGAGCAGTTCTTC | CASSLMSANNEQFF | - | TRBV5-4 | - | TRBJ2-1 | 14
TGCGCCAGCAGCTTTGGGAGTTCGAACACTGAAGCTTTCTTT | CASSFGSSNTEAFF | - | TRBV5-1 | - | TRBJ1-1 | 14
TGTGCCAGCAGTCTGGGACAGGCCTATGGCTACACCTTC | CASSLGQAYGYTF | TRBD1 | TRBV27 | - | TRBJ1-2 | 13
TGTGCCAGCAGCTTACAGGGGGACTCCTACAATGAGCAGTTCTTC | CASSLQGDSYNEQFF | TRBD1 | TRBV7-2 | - | TRBJ2-1 | 15
TGTGCCAGCAGCTTAGCGGACAGAACCTATGGCTACACCTTC | CASSLADRTYGYTF | - | TRBV7-9 | - | TRBJ1-2 | 14
TGTGCCAGCAGATTAGGGACGAACACCGGGGAGCTGTTTTTT | CASRLGTNTGELFF | - | TRBV27 | - | TRBJ2-2 | 14
TGTGCCAGCAGCTTATGGGACCGCGGGGGGAGCACTGAAGCTTTCTTT | CASSLWDRGGSTEAFF | - | TRBV13 | - | TRBJ1-1 | 16
TGTGCCAGCAGCGACAGACGGGCCCTCCACTTT | CASSDRRALHF | - | TRBV6-1 | - | TRBJ1-6 | 11
TGTGCCAGCAGCGTTTCAGGGGGCGCGAATGAAAAACTGTTTTTT | CASSVSGGANEKLFF | TRBD1 | TRBV9 | - | TRBJ1-4 | 15
TGCGCCAGCGGACAGGGAATGGCCACAGATACGCAGTATTTT | CASGQGMATDTQYF | TRBD1 | TRBV4-1 | once | TRBJ2-3 | 14
TGCGCCAGCAGTGATAATCAGGACGAGCAGTACTTC | CASSDNQDEQYF | - | TRBV10-1 | - | TRBJ2-7 | 12
TGTGCCAGCAGTTCCGGGGCGTTAAACACCGGGGAGCTGTTTTTT | CASSSGALNTGELFF | - | TRBV28 | - | TRBJ2-2 | 15
TGTGCCAGCAGCCCGGGACCCGCCCGGAACACCATATATTTT | CASSPGPARNTIYF | - | TRBV27 | - | TRBJ1-3 | 14
TGTGCCAGCAGCCATGGAGGTTACAATGAGCAGTTCTTC | CASSHGGYNEQFF | - | TRBV11-3 | - | TRBJ2-1 | 13
TGTGCCAGCAGCCTGGTCGGCGGGATTTACAATGAGCAGTTCTTC | CASSLVGGIYNEQFF | - | TRBV7-9 | - | TRBJ2-1 | 15
TGCGCCAGCAGCCAAGTGGGAGCTATTCGCACTGAAGCTTTCTTT | CASSQVGAIRTEAFF | - | TRBV4-1 | - | TRBJ1-1 | 15
TGTGCCAGCAACTTAGGGAGGGGGCGCGGCGGGGAGCTGTTTTTT | CASNLGRGRGGELFF | - | TRBV9 | - | TRBJ2-2 | 15
TGTGCCAGCAGCCCGAGACAGGCGGGGACTAATGAAAAACTGTTTTTT | CASSPRQAGTNEKLFF | - | TRBV5-4 | - | TRBJ1-4 | 16
TGTGCCAGCAGCATCGGACAGGCTAACTATGGCTACACCTTC | CASSIGQANYGYTF | TRBD1 | TRBV13 | - | TRBJ1-2 | 14
TGTGCCAGCAGTTTATCGGCCGGGGGGGCTCCCTACAATGAGCAGTTCTTC | CASSLSAGGAPYNEQFF | TRBD2 | TRBV27 | - | TRBJ2-1 | 17
TGCGCCAGCAGCTTGATCAGCGGGAGGGCTAACACCGGGGAGCTGTTTTTT | CASSLISGRANTGELFF | TRBD2 | TRBV5-1 | - | TRBJ2-2 | 17
TGTGCCAGCAGTTACTCCAGATGGGACACGGAGACCCAGTACTTC | CASSYSRWDTETQYF | - | TRBV6-5 | - | TRBJ2-5 | 15
TGTGCCAGCAGCCCATCCCCAGATACGCAGTATTTT | CASSPSPDTQYF | - | TRBV5-6 | - | TRBJ2-3 | 12
TGCGCCAGCAGTTCCGGGACCCCACCCTACGAGCAGTACTTC | CASSSGTPPYEQYF | - | TRBV10-1 | - | TRBJ2-7 | 14
TGTGCCAGCAGCGGCACGACAGGGGTGGTCACTGAAGCTTTCTTT | CASSGTTGVVTEAFF | TRBD1 | TRBV7-9 | - | TRBJ1-1 | 15